This entry describes one T cell receptor (beta chain). The target antigen is unknown. The sample has other DNA sequences that encode this CDR3 too. The data stem from a study of beta chain features in type 1 diabetes. Findings and caveats of the study: Type 1 diabetes patients had TCRB CDR3s that were shorter (moderately but significantly so) in all four CD4+ subsets. It was among patients, rather than healthy donors, that naive, central memory and Treg TCRB repertoires appeared more similar.

Via CD45RO/CCR7/CD25/CD127/CD95/CD27, cells of the CD4+ naive, central memory, regulatory and stem cell-like memory subsets were sorted. Every bit of the isolated RNA underwent reverse transcription, so sequencing read expressed TCRB transcripts. Assay: immunoSEQ multiplex PCR; the TCRdb copy retains only in-frame clones and omits some. The table shows hundreds of thousands of clones, with less than 20% occurring only once. This receptor was taken from a man younger than 35 in good health. Sequenced input: naive CD4+ T cells from blood.

Here the CDR3 DNA reads TGTGCCAGCAGCTTAGTTGGGGAATACGAGCAGTACTTC. Translated, it gives CASSLVGEYEQYF. J is TRBJ2-7 and V is TRBV7-2; D is uncertain. V lost 1 base and J 4 bases, leaving 8 bases between the germline ends. The CDR3 has 13 amino acids. CDR1 and CDR2 (germline): SGHTA, FQGNSA.